This T cell receptor (beta chain) was sequenced in a study of shared clonotypes between healthy human individuals. As for the study in general: Aged between 18 and 49, the donors were a couple of women and a few men. Broader study findings: Across a few donors, naive CD4 shared around 5.3%, naive CD8 less than 4%, memory CD4 less than 2.5%, memory CD8 0.35% to 0.5%.

On this clone itself: Its antigen is not identified.

The CDR3 extends over 15 amino acids. The germline gives CDR1 SNHLY, CDR2 FYNNEI. Losses at the gene ends were 6 bases for V and 4 bases for J; bases not matched to a gene: 9. The assay was immunoSEQ multiplex PCR, and TCRdb's table has in-frame clones only and misses some. The sample records approximately 1,500,000 clones, around 95% being singletons. There were no recent acute infections or vaccinations among the donors, who were healthy HIV-negative adults. The receptor's source is a young man in good health. The sample taken for sequencing was naive CD4+ T cells sorted from blood. The sample's subset: CD45RA+ positively selected. V gene TRBV2 combines with J gene TRBJ2-3; 8 bases line up with TRBD1. As DNA, the CDR3 is TGTGCCAGCAGATATGACAGGGGCAAGGCAGATACGCAGTATTTT. Protein sequence: CASRYDRGKADTQYF.